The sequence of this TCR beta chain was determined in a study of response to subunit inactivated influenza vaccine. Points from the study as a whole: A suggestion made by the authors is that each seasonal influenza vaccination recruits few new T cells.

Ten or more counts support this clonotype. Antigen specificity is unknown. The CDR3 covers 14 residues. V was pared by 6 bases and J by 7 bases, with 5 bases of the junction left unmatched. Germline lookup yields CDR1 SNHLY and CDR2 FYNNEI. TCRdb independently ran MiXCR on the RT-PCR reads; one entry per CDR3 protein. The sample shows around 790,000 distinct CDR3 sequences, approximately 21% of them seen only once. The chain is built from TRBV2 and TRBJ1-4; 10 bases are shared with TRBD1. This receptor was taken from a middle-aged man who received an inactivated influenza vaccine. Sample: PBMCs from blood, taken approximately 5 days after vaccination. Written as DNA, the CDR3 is TGTGCCAGCAGACCCGGACAGGGGGTTGAAAAACTGTTTTTT. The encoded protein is CASRPGQGVEKLFF.